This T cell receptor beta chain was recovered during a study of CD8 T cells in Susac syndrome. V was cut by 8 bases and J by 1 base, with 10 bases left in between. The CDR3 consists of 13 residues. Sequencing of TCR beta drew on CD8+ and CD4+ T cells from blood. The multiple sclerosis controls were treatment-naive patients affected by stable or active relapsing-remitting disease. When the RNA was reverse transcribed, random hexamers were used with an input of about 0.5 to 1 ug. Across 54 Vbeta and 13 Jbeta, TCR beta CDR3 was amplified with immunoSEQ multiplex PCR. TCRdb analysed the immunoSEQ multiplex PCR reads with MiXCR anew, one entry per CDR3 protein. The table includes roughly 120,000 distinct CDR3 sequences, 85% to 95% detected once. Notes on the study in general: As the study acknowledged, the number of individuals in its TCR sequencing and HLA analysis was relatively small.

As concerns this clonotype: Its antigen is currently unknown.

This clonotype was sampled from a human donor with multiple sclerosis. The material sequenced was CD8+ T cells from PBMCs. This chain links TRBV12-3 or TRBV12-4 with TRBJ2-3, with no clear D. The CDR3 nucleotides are TGTGCCAGCGCGTCGACGGGCACAGATACGCAGTATTTT. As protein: CASASTGTDTQYF.